This T cell receptor beta chain comes out of a study of blood T cell repertoires in COVID-19. As for the study in general: Acute-phase and convalescent COVID-19 samples originated in the United States, Italy and Spain. Sources were T cells, B-cell-depleted T cells, or PBMCs; the material itself was cDNA or gDNA.

The length of the CDR3 is 13 residues. Looked up from germline, CDR1 is MNHEY and CDR2 is SVGAGI. The ends lost 10 bases at V and 6 bases at J; junction bases unmatched: 11. Per the authors' pipeline: Using reference gene primer amplification, nucleated cell counts were estimated. The method was immunoSEQ multiplex PCR; TCRdb's version includes in-frame clones alone and lacks a portion of them. The V and J calls and the clone size are those of that table, but D and trimming were determined from the DNA. This table has about 100,000 clones, approximately 92% appearing once. Sequences were obtained from peripheral blood. The rearrangement links TRBV6-5 to TRBJ1-1; 7 positions match TRBD1. This sequence originates from a man between 50 and 59 years old with active COVID-19. For the CDR3, the DNA is TGTGCCACCAGGGGGACTCCCAAACCTGAAGCTTTCTTT. Residues: CATRGTPKPEAFF.